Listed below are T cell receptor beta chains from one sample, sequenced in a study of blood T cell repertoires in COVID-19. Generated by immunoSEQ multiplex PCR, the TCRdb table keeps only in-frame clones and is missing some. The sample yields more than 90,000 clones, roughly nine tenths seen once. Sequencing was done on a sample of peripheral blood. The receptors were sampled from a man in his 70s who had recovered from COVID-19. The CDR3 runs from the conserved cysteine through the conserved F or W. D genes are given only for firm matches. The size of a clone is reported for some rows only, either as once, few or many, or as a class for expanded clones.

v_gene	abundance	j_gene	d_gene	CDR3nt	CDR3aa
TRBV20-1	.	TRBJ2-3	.	TGCAGTGCTAGGAGCGTCGGTACGCAGTATTTT	CSARSVGTQYF
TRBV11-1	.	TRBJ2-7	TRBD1	TGTGCCAGCAGCTTAGCGCCTCAAGGGGACAGTGCCTACGAGCAGTACTTC	CASSLAPQGDSAYEQYF
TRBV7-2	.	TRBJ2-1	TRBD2	TGTGCCAGCAGCTTAGGGGGTAGCGGGGGCTACAATGAGCAGTTCTTC	CASSLGGSGGYNEQFF
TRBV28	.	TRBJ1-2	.	TGTGCCAGCAGGAAATTGGACAGTACCTCTGCGGGCTACACCTTC	CASRKLDSTSAGYTF
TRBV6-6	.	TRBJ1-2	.	TGTGCCAGCAGTTACTCCGGGGGAAACTATGGCTACACCTTC	CASSYSGGNYGYTF
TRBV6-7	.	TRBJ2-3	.	TGTGCCCGCCCTACCTTCCAGGAAAGGTACACAGATACGCAGTATTTT	CARPTFQERYTDTQYF
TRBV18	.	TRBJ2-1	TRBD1	TGTGCCAGCTCACCGGACAGGGGCAATGAGCAGTTCTTC	CASSPDRGNEQFF
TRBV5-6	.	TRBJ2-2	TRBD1	TGTGCCAGCAGCTTTGTGGTTTGGACAGGGGGAGACACCGGGGAGCTGTTTTTT	CASSFVVWTGGDTGELFF
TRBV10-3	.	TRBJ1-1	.	TGTGCCAGCATGGATCAGGGGAAAGCTTTCTTT	CASMDQGKAFF
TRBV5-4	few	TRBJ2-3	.	TGTGCCAGCAGCTTGGAAAACGCGGGCTATACGCAGTATTTT	CASSLENAGYTQYF
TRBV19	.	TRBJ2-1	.	TGTGCCAGTAGTATAGGTCGGTCCAATGAGCAGTTCTTC	CASSIGRSNEQFF
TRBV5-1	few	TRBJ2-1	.	TGCGCCAGCAGCGCTAAGGGGGTGCACAATGAGCAGTTCTTC	CASSAKGVHNEQFF
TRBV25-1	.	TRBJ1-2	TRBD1	TGTGCCAGCAGTGAATTAGGAAGGACAGGGACTCTAGGCTACACCTTC	CASSELGRTGTLGYTF
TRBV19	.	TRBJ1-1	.	TGTGCCAGTAGTGCCCAAACAGATCTGAACACTGAAGCTTTCTTT	CASSAQTDLNTEAFF
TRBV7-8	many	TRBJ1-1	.	TGTGCCAGCAGCTTAGTATACGGGGGGCTGAACACTGAAGCTTTCTTT	CASSLVYGGLNTEAFF
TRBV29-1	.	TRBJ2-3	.	TGCAGCGTTACACGAGGGAGCACAGATACGCAGTATTTT	CSVTRGSTDTQYF
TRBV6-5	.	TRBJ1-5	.	TGTGCCAGCAGTCCAAGGGGCTATAGCAATCAGCCCCAGCATTTT	CASSPRGYSNQPQHF
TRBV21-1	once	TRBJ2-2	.	TGTGCCAGCAGCAGAGGGCGGGAGAAGGACACCGGGGAGCTGTTTTTT	CASSRGREKDTGELFF
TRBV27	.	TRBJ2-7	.	TGTGCCAGCAGTACCAGGGAGGGGGACGAGCAGTACTTC	CASSTREGDEQYF
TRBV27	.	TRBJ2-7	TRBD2	TGTGCCAGCAGGGTCGGGACTAGCGGAGCCTACGAGCAGTACTTC	CASRVGTSGAYEQYF
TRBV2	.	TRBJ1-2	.	TGTGCCAGCAGTGACAGGGCCTGGGCTAACTATGGCTACACCTTC	CASSDRAWANYGYTF
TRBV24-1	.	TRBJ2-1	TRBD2	TGTGCCACCGGGACTAGCGGGAGGAACGCCTACAATGAGCAGTTCTTC	CATGTSGRNAYNEQFF
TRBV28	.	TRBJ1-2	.	TGTGCCAGCAGTTTTAGTCAGGGCAGGGGCTATGGCTACACCTTC	CASSFSQGRGYGYTF
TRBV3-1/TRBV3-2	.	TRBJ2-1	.	TGTGCCAGCAGCCAAGACGTCGGGAGCTCCTACAATGAGCAGTTCTTC	CASSQDVGSSYNEQFF
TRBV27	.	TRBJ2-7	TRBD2	TGTGCCAGCAGGTCGGGGAGGGCATACTACGAGCAGTACTTC	CASRSGRAYYEQYF
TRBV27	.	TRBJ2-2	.	TGTGCCAGCAGTCCAAGACAGCCCGCGAACACCGGGGAGCTGTTTTTT	CASSPRQPANTGELFF
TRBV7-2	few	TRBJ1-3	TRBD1	TGTGCCAGCAGCTCCCTTCTTCGACAGGGGGGAAACACCATATATTTT	CASSSLLRQGGNTIYF
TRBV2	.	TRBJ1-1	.	TGTGCCAGCACCGGGGAGGGAGTGAACACTGAAGCTTTCTTT	CASTGEGVNTEAFF
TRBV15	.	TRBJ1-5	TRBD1	TGTGCCACCAGCAGAGGTCCGGCCACAGGGGGTGGGCAGCCCCAGCATTTT	CATSRGPATGGGQPQHF
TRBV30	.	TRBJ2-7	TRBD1	TGTGCCACGAGAATAGGGCAGGGGGTTCAAGAGCAGTACTTC	CATRIGQGVQEQYF
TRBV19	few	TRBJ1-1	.	TGTGCCACCCGGGGGAGGGGAGCTTTCTTT	CATRGRGAFF
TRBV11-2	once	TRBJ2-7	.	TGTGCCAGCAGCTTAGACAGGGTAGGAAACGAGCAGTACTTC	CASSLDRVGNEQYF
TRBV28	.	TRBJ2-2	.	TGTGCCAGCAGACCGACCACATCAGGTGGATATGTCGGGGAGCTGTTTTTT	CASRPTTSGGYVGELFF